Listed here are 5 T cell receptor beta chains from one sample, sequenced in a study of PD-L1 blockade in urothelial cancer. Time point of the sample: pretreatment peripheral blood. The assay was immunoSEQ multiplex PCR, and TCRdb's table has in-frame clones only and misses some. The data contain fewer than 100,000 clones, about 82% of them singletons. Sequenced material: PBMCs, taken around atezolizumab (anti-PD-L1) treatment. These receptors all come from a man in his forties with urothelial cancer.

The chain recombines TRBV5-6 with TRBJ2-3, with 13 bases that match TRBD2. CDR3 size: 18 residues. J was trimmed by 0 bases and V by 0 bases; bases with no gene match: 4. Germline CDR1 is SGHDT and CDR2 is YYEEEE. CDR3 in amino acids: CASSLVTSGRRSTDTQYF. The DNA for the CDR3 is TGTGCCAGCAGCTTGGTGACTAGCGGGAGGAGGAGCACAGATACGCAGTATTTT. The full variable domain, its missing parts supplied by reference TRBV5-6 and TRBJ2-3, is DAGVTQSPTHLIKTRGQQVTLRCSPKSGHDTVSWYQQALGQGPQFIFQYYEEEERQRGNFPDRFSGHQFPNYSSELNVNALLLGDSALYLCASSLVTSGRRSTDTQYFGPGTRLTVL.

The chain carries TRBV30 and TRBJ1-2; D is possibly TRBD1 (6 bases). This CDR3 spans 11 amino acids. CDR1 GTSNPN and CDR2 SVGIG come from the germline V gene (reference sequence). Trimming took off 5 bases at V and 7 bases at J, with 11 bases between the two ends. The CDR3 DNA follows: TGTGCCTGGTACCAGGGGAGTGGCTACACCTTC. Translated, it gives CAWYQGSGYTF.

J is TRBJ2-1 and V is TRBV27; D perhaps matches TRBD1 (5 bases). The CDR3 is 16 residues long. Germline assignment: CDR1 MNHEY and CDR2 SMNVEV (reference sequence). V was cut by 2 bases and J by 7 bases, with 18 bases left in between. CDR3 in DNA: TGTGCCAGCAGTTTACCAGCCATAACAGGTTTGAATGAGCAGTTCTTC. Amino acid sequence: CASSLPAITGLNEQFF.

The chain recombines TRBV5-4 with TRBJ1-2; TRBD1 agrees at 9 bases. V dropped 6 bases and J dropped 3; count of bases not matched to a gene: 3. Germline loops: CDR1 SGHNT, CDR2 YYREEE (reference sequence). The CDR3 length is 13 residues. The CDR3 DNA follows: TGTGCCAGCACACGACAGGGGGACTATGGCTACACCTTC. Its translation is CASTRQGDYGYTF.

This chain connects TRBV13 to TRBJ2-2, with D perhaps matching TRBD2 (5 bases). The V gene lost 6 bases and the J gene lost 6 bases, with 8 bases spanning the gap. The CDR3 extends over 12 amino acids. Germline CDR1 reads PRHDT; CDR2 reads FYEKMQ (reference sequence). CDR3 nucleotides: TGTGCCAGCAGGGCTAGCCCCGGGGAGCTGTTTTTT. Translating gives CASRASPGELFF.